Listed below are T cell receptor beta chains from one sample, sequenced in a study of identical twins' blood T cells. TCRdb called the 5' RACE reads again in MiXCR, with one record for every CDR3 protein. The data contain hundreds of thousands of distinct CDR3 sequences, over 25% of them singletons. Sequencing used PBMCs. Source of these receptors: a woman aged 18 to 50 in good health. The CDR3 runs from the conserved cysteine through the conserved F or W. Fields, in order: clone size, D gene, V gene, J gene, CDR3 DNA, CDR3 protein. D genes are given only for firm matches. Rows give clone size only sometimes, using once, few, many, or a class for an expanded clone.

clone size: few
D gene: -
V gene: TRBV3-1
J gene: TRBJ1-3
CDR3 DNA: TGTGCCAGCAGCCAAGACCCCAGGCTCTCTGGAAACACCATATATTTT
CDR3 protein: CASSQDPRLSGNTIYF

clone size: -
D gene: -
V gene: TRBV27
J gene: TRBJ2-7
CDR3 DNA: TGTGCCAGCAGTTTCAGCGAAAGCTCCTACGAGCAGTACTTC
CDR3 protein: CASSFSESSYEQYF

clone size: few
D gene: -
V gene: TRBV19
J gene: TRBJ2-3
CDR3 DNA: TGTGCCACTACTCCTTGGGACAAATCACATACGCAGTATTTT
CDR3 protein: CATTPWDKSHTQYF

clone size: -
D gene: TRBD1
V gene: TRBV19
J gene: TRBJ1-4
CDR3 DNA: TGTGCCACCTCCGGGACAGGGACATATTCGGCTAATGAAAAACTGTTTTTT
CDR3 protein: CATSGTGTYSANEKLFF

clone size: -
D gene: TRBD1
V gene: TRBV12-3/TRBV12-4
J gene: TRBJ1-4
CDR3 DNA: TGTGCCAGCAGTATGCTCACAGGGGTTAATAATGAAAAACTGTTTTTT
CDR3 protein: CASSMLTGVNNEKLFF

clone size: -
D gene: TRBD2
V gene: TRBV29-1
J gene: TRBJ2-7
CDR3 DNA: TGTAGCGTCCCCAGGACTAGCGGGAGAGTTGGCGAGCAGTACTTC
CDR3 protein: CSVPRTSGRVGEQYF

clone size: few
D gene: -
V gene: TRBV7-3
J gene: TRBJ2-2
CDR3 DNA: TGTGCCAGCAGTTGGACATACACCGGGGAGCTGTTTTTT
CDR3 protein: CASSWTYTGELFF

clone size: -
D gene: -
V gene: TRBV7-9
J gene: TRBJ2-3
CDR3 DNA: TGTGCCAGCAGCCCACAGCCCGATACGCAGTATTTT
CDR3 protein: CASSPQPDTQYF

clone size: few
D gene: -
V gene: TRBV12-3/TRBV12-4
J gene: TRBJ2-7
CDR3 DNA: TGTGCCAGCAGTCCTGGACGTTATGAGCAGTACTTC
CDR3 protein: CASSPGRYEQYF

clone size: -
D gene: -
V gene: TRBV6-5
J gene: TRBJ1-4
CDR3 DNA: TGTGCCAGCAGTTACTCGATTACAACTAATGAAAAACTGTTTTTT
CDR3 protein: CASSYSITTNEKLFF

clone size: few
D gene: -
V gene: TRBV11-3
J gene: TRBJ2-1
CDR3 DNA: TGTGCCAGCAGCTTATCCCTCTATGAGCAGTTCTTC
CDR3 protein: CASSLSLYEQFF

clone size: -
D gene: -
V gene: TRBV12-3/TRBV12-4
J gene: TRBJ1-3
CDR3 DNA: TGTGCCGGCAGTACGGTCTACTCTGGAAACACCATATATTTT
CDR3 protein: CAGSTVYSGNTIYF

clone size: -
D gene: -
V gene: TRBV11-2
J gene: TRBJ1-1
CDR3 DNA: TGTGCCAGCAAGGAACAGGCGACCCTTGAAGCTTTCTTT
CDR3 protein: CASKEQATLEAFF

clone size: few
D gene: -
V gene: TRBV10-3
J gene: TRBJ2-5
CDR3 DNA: TGTGCCATCAGTTTCAGGGAGAGAGAGACCCAGTACTTC
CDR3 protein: CAISFRERETQYF

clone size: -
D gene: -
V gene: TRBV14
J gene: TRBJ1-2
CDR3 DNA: TGTGCCAGCAGCCCCGGACGGACATTTTATGTCTATGGCTACACCTTC
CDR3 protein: CASSPGRTFYVYGYTF

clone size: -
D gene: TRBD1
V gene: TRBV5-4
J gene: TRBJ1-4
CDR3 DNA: TGTGCCAGCAGCATCCAGGGACAGGAGAATGAAAAACTGTTTTTT
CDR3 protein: CASSIQGQENEKLFF

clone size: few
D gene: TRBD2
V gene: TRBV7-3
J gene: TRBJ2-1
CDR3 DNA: TGTGCCAGCAGCTTTGTTGCGGGGGAATACAATGAGCAGTTCTTC
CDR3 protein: CASSFVAGEYNEQFF

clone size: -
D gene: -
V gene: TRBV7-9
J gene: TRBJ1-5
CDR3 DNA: TGTGCCAGCAGCTTAAACGGTCAGCCCCAGCATTTT
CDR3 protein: CASSLNGQPQHF

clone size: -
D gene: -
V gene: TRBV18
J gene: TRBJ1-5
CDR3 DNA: TGTGCCAGCTCACCAAATAAAATGCTTCAGCCCCAGCATTTT
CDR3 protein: CASSPNKMLQPQHF

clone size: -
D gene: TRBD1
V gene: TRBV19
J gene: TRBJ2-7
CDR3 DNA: TGTGCCAGTAAAGGACAGGGTACTTACGAGCAGTACTTC
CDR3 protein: CASKGQGTYEQYF

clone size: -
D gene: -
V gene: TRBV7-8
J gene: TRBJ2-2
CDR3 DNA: TGTGCCAGCAGCTCCCTGTACGGGACTTATAACACCGGGGAGCTGTTTTTT
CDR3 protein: CASSSLYGTYNTGELFF

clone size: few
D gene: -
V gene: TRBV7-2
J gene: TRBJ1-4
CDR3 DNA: TGTGCCAGCAGCTTGGGGAACATCGGAGAAAAACTGTTTTTT
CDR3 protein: CASSLGNIGEKLFF

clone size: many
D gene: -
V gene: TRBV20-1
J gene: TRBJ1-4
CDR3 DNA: TGCAGTGTTCAAGGAATGGGCGGTGGAGAAAAACTGTTTTTT
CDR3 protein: CSVQGMGGGEKLFF

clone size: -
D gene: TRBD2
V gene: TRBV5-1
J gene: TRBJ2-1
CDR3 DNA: TGCGCCAGCAGTCCAACTAGCGGGGGGGCGGTTGAGCAGTTCTTC
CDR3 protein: CASSPTSGGAVEQFF